These 6 T cell receptor beta chains were all obtained from the same sample, sequenced in a study of cytomegalovirus exposure and HLA in healthy donors (TCRdb year 2017). Library prep was done by the immunoSEQ multiplex PCR assay. A mixture of 60 forward primers for TCR Vbeta segments and 13 reverse primers for TCR Jbeta segments was used in the multiplex PCR. In TCRdb, the immuneACCESS table is reduced to in-frame sequences with V and J assigned. These tables do not hold every clone; where another copy was compared, an unresolved V gene accounts for under half, and the others remain unexplained. This sample holds 180,000 or so clones; approximately 80% were observed only once. About 2.6% of the sample is in the top ten clones. Sequenced sample: PBMCs. The receptors derive from a female donor in good health and CMV-seronegative.

The V gene is TRBV5-8, the J gene TRBJ1-1; possible D gene TRBD1, 6 bases. V shed 3 bases and J shed 0 bases, with 18 bases lying between them. Germline V gene data show CDR1 as SGHTS and CDR2 as YDEGEE. The CDR3 covers 17 residues. The CDR3 sequence: CASSSGTLGGLNTEAFF. In DNA, the CDR3 is TGTGCCAGCAGCTCCGGGACATTGGGAGGGTTGAACACTGAAGCTTTCTTT.

The V gene is TRBV19, the J gene TRBJ1-5; maybe TRBD1 (5 bases). The CDR3 is made up of 16 amino acids. V lost 7 bases to trimming and J lost 4 bases, with 20 bases between them. CDR1 and CDR2 from the germline V gene are LNHDA and SQIVND (reference sequence). The CDR3 DNA reads TGTGCCAGTACTTGGGGCAGAGACAGACTTAATCAGCCCCAGCATTTT. This codes for CASTWGRDRLNQPQHF.

This clone was observed a few times. This rearrangement joins TRBV10-2 to TRBJ2-2, with 8 bases identical to TRBD2. This CDR3 is built from 14 residues. Trimming took 7 bases from V and 4 from J; bases not matched to a gene: 5. Germline CDR1 reads WSHSY; CDR2 reads SAAADI. CDR3: CASKAAGGTGELFF. CDR3 DNA sequence: TGCGCCAGCAAAGCCGCGGGAGGCACCGGGGAGCTGTTTTTT.

CDR3: CASSSGNEQFF. The CDR3 bases are TGTGCCAGCAGTTCGGGAAATGAGCAGTTCTTC. This chain connects TRBV27 to TRBJ2-1; D might be TRBD2 (5 bases). The CDR3 consists of 11 residues. Trimming removed 4 bases at V and 7 bases at J, with 5 bases between. The germline V gene has CDR1 MNHEY and CDR2 SMNVEV (reference sequence).

The chain carries TRBV5-1 and TRBJ2-1; 12 bases agree with TRBD1. Germline lookup yields CDR1 SGHRS and CDR2 YFSETQ. V lost 0 bases to trimming and J lost 4 bases; unmatched junction nucleotides: 5. The CDR3 runs 17 residues. The CDR3 DNA follows: TGCGCCAGCAGCTTGGGCGGGACAGGGGGCATGTACAATGAGCAGTTCTTC. Translated: CASSLGGTGGMYNEQFF.

J is TRBJ1-1 and V is TRBV2; 10 bases map to TRBD1. The CDR3 runs to 15 residues. CDR1 SNHLY and CDR2 FYNNEI come from the germline V gene. Germline trimming cut 7 bases from V and 1 base from J; bases unmatched to any gene: 6. DNA for the CDR3: TGTGCCAGCAACCCGACAGGGGGCGGGAACACTGAAGCTTTCTTT. This encodes CASNPTGGGNTEAFF.